This T cell receptor (beta chain) was captured in a study of blood T cells in healthy people across ages. Using a J-beta primer mix together with a sample-barcoded 5' primer, a second PCR was run for roughly 7 to 11 cycles. TCRdb reanalysed the 5' RACE reads using MiXCR and keeps one entry per CDR3 protein. The data show 1.5 million to 1.8 million distinct CDR3 sequences, under 55% seen once. Trimming cost V 3 bases and J 4 bases, with 9 bases left between them. The CDR3 runs 12 residues. The germline V gene has CDR1 DFQATT and CDR2 SNEGSKA (reference sequence). J is TRBJ1-2 and V is TRBV20-1; maybe TRBD1 (5 bases). The source of this sequence is a woman between 18 and 30 years old in good health. Sequences were obtained from blood. CDR3 sequence reads: CSARGPIYGYTF. CDR3 DNA: TGCAGTGCTAGGGGGCCTATCTATGGCTACACCTTC.